This passage covers 9 T cell receptor beta chains from one sample sequenced in a study of OX40 agonist ivuxolimab in advanced cancers. Assay: immunoSEQ multiplex PCR; the TCRdb copy retains only in-frame clones and omits some. Seen here are 90,000 or so clones, 75% to 95% observed once, and the top ten hold 2.6%. The sample consisted of CD4+ or CD8+ T cells sorted from blood, taken in a trial of the OX40 agonist ivuxolimab. The origin of the receptors is an adult with an advanced solid tumor such as melanoma, head and neck, liver or kidney cancer.

The V gene is TRBV2, the J gene TRBJ2-7; D might be TRBD1 (6 bases). The germline V gene has CDR1 SNHLY and CDR2 FYNNEI. This CDR3 is 13 amino acids long. The V end lost 4 bases, the J end lost 3 bases, and 10 bases lay between the germline ends. CDR3 bases: TGTGCCAGCAGTGCGGACAGCGGCTACGAGCAGTACTTC. This gives the protein CASSADSGYEQYF.

The chain recombines TRBV5-6 with TRBJ1-3; 7 bases align to TRBD1. The CDR3 runs to 16 residues. Germline CDR1 reads SGHDT; CDR2 reads YYEEEE. Losses at the gene ends were 0 bases for V and 0 bases for J; bases not matched to a gene: 3. The CDR3, as DNA: TGTGCCAGCAGCTTGGGGACAGGAACCTCTGGAAACACCATATATTTT. Its protein product is CASSLGTGTSGNTIYF.

The chain uses TRBV10-1 and TRBJ2-4, with D perhaps assigned TRBD1 or TRBD2 (6 bases each). Trimming took 6 bases from V and 0 from J, leaving 12 bases between them. The CDR3 totals 15 residues. Germline CDR1 reads WNHNN; CDR2 reads SYGVQD (reference sequence). CDR3: CASSQGGLAKNIQYF. For the CDR3, the DNA is TGCGCCAGCAGCCAAGGGGGGCTAGCCAAAAACATTCAGTACTTC.

The V call is TRBV27, the J call TRBJ2-5; tentatively, D is TRBD1 (6 bases). The germline V gene encodes CDR1 MNHEY and CDR2 SMNVEV (reference sequence). This CDR3 is 13 amino acids long. The germline V and J ends were trimmed by 3 bases and 5 bases, with 10 bases remaining between them. CDR3 loop: CASSLTGWETQYF. CDR3 DNA sequence: TGTGCCAGCAGTTTGACAGGCTGGGAGACCCAGTACTTC.

V gene TRBV2 combines with J gene TRBJ2-2, with D perhaps assigned TRBD1 or TRBD2 (5 bases each). Trimming stripped 6 bases from V and 1 base from J, with 18 bases between. The CDR3 runs to 17 residues. CDR1 is SNHLY and CDR2 is FYNNEI in the germline V gene. DNA of the CDR3: TGTGCCAGCAGACTTAACGGACTGAGGGGGAACACCGGGGAGCTGTTTTTT. Translating gives CASRLNGLRGNTGELFF.

The V call is TRBV5-4, the J call TRBJ2-7, with D perhaps TRBD2 (6 bases). V lost 3 bases to trimming and J lost 5 bases, with 12 bases between them. There are 13 residues in the CDR3. Germline V gene data show CDR1 as SGHNT and CDR2 as YYREEE (reference sequence). Here the CDR3 reads CASSSGVGDEQYF. The CDR3 DNA follows: TGTGCCAGCAGCTCGGGGGTGGGCGACGAGCAGTACTTC.

The chain carries TRBV29-1 and TRBJ2-7; D not resolved. Trimming left V 5 bases short and J 5 bases short, with 10 bases between. CDR1 is SQVTM and CDR2 is ANQGSEA in the germline V gene. The CDR3 runs 11 residues. This chain's CDR3 is CSVSRVDEQYF. In DNA form, the CDR3 reads TGCAGCGTTTCTCGGGTTGACGAGCAGTACTTC.

The rearrangement links TRBV4-2 to TRBJ2-2; D remains ambiguous. Germline V gives CDR1 LGHNA, CDR2 YNFKEQ. V lost 0 bases, J lost 7 bases, and 12 bases lay in between. CDR3 length: 15 residues. CDR3 in DNA: TGTGCCAGCAGCCAAGATACCTTGCCCGACGGGGAGCTGTTTTTT. The encoded protein is CASSQDTLPDGELFF.

The gene calls are TRBV19 and TRBJ1-1; D is unclear. V was trimmed by 2 bases and J by 3 bases, leaving 7 bases between them. The CDR3 length is 13 residues. The germline V gene encodes CDR1 LNHDA and CDR2 SQIVND (reference sequence). This CDR3 is CASSILVDTEAFF. In DNA form, the CDR3 reads TGTGCCAGTAGTATATTGGTGGACACTGAAGCTTTCTTT.